This T cell receptor (beta chain) is from a study of blood T cell repertoires in COVID-19. About the research overall: The analysed material was cDNA or gDNA that came from T cells, B-cell-depleted T cells, or PBMCs.

Using immunoSEQ multiplex PCR, the repertoire was profiled, and TCRdb retains in-frame clones only, with some absent. The table lists fewer than 200,000 clones, approximately 91% of them singletons. The sequenced material came from peripheral blood. This receptor was identified in a young man with COVID-19, enrolled during active disease.

The CDR3 region is CASSSLPGNTEAFF. The CDR3 DNA reads as TGTGCCAGCAGCTCATTACCGGGAAACACTGAAGCTTTCTTT. V usage is TRBV11-2 and J usage is TRBJ1-1; D not certain. This CDR3 contains 14 residues. V was shortened by 4 bases and J by 2 bases, with 11 bases between the two germline ends. Looked up from germline, CDR1 is SGHAT and CDR2 is FQNNGV. Combining the CDR3 with reference TRBV11-2 and TRBJ1-1 gives the whole variable domain EAGVAQSPRYKIIEKRQSVAFWCNPISGHATLYWYQQILGQGPKLLIQFQNNGVVDDSQLPKDRFSAERLKGVDSTLKIQPAKLEDSAVYLCASSSLPGNTEAFFGQGTRLTVV.